This is a list of T cell receptor beta chains from one sample in a study of CD8 T cells in Susac syndrome. TCRdb analysed the immunoSEQ multiplex PCR reads with MiXCR anew, one entry per CDR3 protein. The sample lists some 300,000 distinct CDR3 sequences; about 89% were seen once. Source material: CD8+ T cells from PBMCs. The origin of the receptors is a human donor with multiple sclerosis. CDR3s include the opening cysteine and the closing phenylalanine or tryptophan. The order of the fields is D gene, V gene, clone size, J gene, CDR3 protein, CDR3 DNA. A D gene is named only where the DNA matches it firmly. For some rows the clone size is stated as once, few or many, or as a class when expanded; others skip it.

TRBD2,TRBV20-1,.,TRBJ2-1,CSARTLAGHNEQFF,TGCAGTGCTCGAACGCTAGCGGGTCACAATGAGCAGTTCTTC
TRBD2,TRBV28,.,TRBJ2-3,CASRSGLVPTDTQYF,TGTGCCAGCAGATCGGGACTAGTGCCTACAGATACGCAGTATTTT
.,TRBV28,.,TRBJ2-1,CASRSLNRAQFF,TGTGCCAGCAGGTCCTTAAACAGGGCACAGTTCTTC
.,TRBV4-1,.,TRBJ2-7,CASSQENVRGSYEQYF,TGCGCCAGCAGCCAAGAAAACGTCAGGGGCTCCTACGAGCAGTACTTC
TRBD2,TRBV7-9,once,TRBJ2-7,CASSLATSGPSTGQYF,TGTGCCAGCAGCCTTGCGACTAGCGGGCCCTCTACGGGGCAGTACTTC
.,TRBV2,.,TRBJ2-3,CASPGPLAVSTDTQYF,TGTGCCAGCCCCGGACCCCTGGCGGTTAGCACAGATACGCAGTATTTT
.,TRBV6-2/TRBV6-3,.,TRBJ2-5,CASSFPASVQETQYF,TGTGCCAGCAGCTTCCCGGCTAGCGTACAAGAGACCCAGTACTTC
.,TRBV15,.,TRBJ2-1,CATSRENEQFF,TGTGCCACCAGCAGAGAGAATGAGCAGTTCTTC
.,TRBV6-2/TRBV6-3,.,TRBJ2-1,CASSYFPGGDYNEQFF,TGTGCCAGCAGTTACTTTCCGGGGGGCGATTACAATGAGCAGTTCTTC
TRBD2,TRBV6-2/TRBV6-3,.,TRBJ2-1,CASSYSSSGRAGYNEQFF,TGTGCCAGCAGTTACTCTTCTAGCGGGAGGGCCGGCTACAATGAGCAGTTCTTC
.,TRBV11-1,.,TRBJ2-7,CASSLGSGGGYEQYF,TGTGCCAGCAGCTTAGGGTCCGGTGGGGGTTACGAGCAGTACTTC
.,TRBV21-1,.,TRBJ2-3,CASATRTGTGATDTQYF,TGTGCCAGCGCAACCCGAACCGGGACAGGGGCCACAGATACGCAGTATTTT
.,TRBV27,.,TRBJ2-7,CASSPQGHYEQYF,TGTGCCAGCAGTCCACAGGGCCATTACGAGCAGTACTTC
TRBD2,TRBV6-5,.,TRBJ2-1,CASRIGTSGYNEQFF,TGTGCCAGCAGAATTGGGACTAGCGGGTACAATGAGCAGTTCTTC
TRBD2,TRBV27,.,TRBJ2-3,CASSLGRPSGATDTQYF,TGTGCCAGCAGTTTAGGCCGGCCTAGCGGGGCCACAGATACGCAGTATTTT
.,TRBV28,.,TRBJ2-5,CASSSTYQETQYF,TGTGCCAGCAGTTCGACGTACCAAGAGACCCAGTACTTC